The 14 T cell receptor beta chains presented below share a single source sample, sequenced in a study of blood T cells in healthy people across ages. A second roughly 6 to 12 cycle PCR used barcoded and J-beta primers. TCRdb independently ran MiXCR on the 5' RACE reads; one entry per CDR3 protein. The data contain some 1.4 million distinct CDR3 sequences, approximately 40% of them singletons. Sequencing used blood. These receptors originate from a woman younger than 30 in good health.

This clonotype has a count of ten or more. The rearrangement uses TRBV7-3 and TRBJ2-7; either TRBD1 or TRBD2 may supply D (5 bases each). The V gene's germline CDR1 is SGHTA and CDR2 FQGTGA. The V and J ends lost 5 bases and 2 bases respectively, with 13 bases between them. The CDR3 covers 14 residues. Written as DNA, the CDR3 is TGTGCCAGCAGCGCCCGGGACGGAGCCTACGAGCAGTACTTC. Translated, it gives CASSARDGAYEQYF.

This chain links TRBV5-6 with TRBJ1-2, with no clear D. Germline CDR1 and CDR2: SGHDT and YYEEEE. V lost 2 bases and J lost 5, with 7 bases in between. The CDR3 sequence is 12 residues long. The DNA for the CDR3 is TGTGCCAGCAGCTTTCCGGGTTATGGCTACACCTTC. This sequence encodes CASSFPGYGYTF.

This chain joins TRBV20-1 and TRBJ2-7; perhaps D is TRBD1 or TRBD2 (5 bases each). Trimming left V 7 bases short and J 2 bases short, with 18 bases between. Germline V gene data show CDR1 as DFQATT and CDR2 as SNEGSKA (reference sequence). The CDR3 runs 14 residues. This chain's CDR3 is CSVRGARVTYEQYF. The CDR3 coding sequence is TGCAGTGTTAGGGGCGCGAGGGTAACCTACGAGCAGTACTTC.

This clonotype was seen a handful of times. The V call is TRBV5-1, the J call TRBJ2-3; D is ambiguous. The CDR3 has 13 amino acids. Germline-derived CDR1 and CDR2 are SGHRS and YFSETQ. The V end lost 4 bases, the J end lost 2 bases, and 8 bases lay between the germline ends. CDR3 DNA: TGCGCCAGCAGCCCTATGAACACAGATACGCAGTATTTT. Translated: CASSPMNTDTQYF.

The chain couples TRBV20-1 to TRBJ2-7, with D unresolved. V was shortened by 1 base and J by 4 bases, with 8 bases between the two germline ends. Germline CDR1 is DFQATT and CDR2 is SNEGSKA (reference sequence). This CDR3 is built from 12 residues. This CDR3 reads CSARGPDYEQYF. CDR3 nucleotides: TGCAGTGCTAGAGGCCCGGATTACGAGCAGTACTTC.

This clonotype was detected a few times. The chain couples TRBV6-6 to TRBJ1-6; 7 bases fit TRBD1. This CDR3 contains 14 residues. V was clipped by 2 bases and J by 9 bases; unmatched bases: 4. From germline, CDR1 is MNHNY and CDR2 SVGAGI (reference sequence). The CDR3 nucleotides read TGTGCCAGCAGTTACCAGGGGGATGGTTCACCCCTCCACTTT. The encoded protein is CASSYQGDGSPLHF.

This clonotype showed up many times. This sequence joins TRBV5-1 and TRBJ2-5; the D is unclear. V gave up 0 bases and J gave up 2 bases, with 11 bases separating them. CDR1 and CDR2 from the germline V gene are SGHRS and YFSETQ. This CDR3 is 15 amino acids long. CDR3 sequence reads: CASSLGHPAQETQYF. The CDR3, as DNA: TGCGCCAGCAGCTTGGGACATCCTGCTCAAGAGACCCAGTACTTC.

This chain uses TRBV7-8 with TRBJ2-5; D remains unclear. CDR3 length: 15 residues. Germline CDR1 reads SGHVS; CDR2 reads FQNEAQ. Trimming took off 2 bases at V and 0 bases at J, with 10 bases between the two ends. CDR3 region: CASSLKPEYQETQYF. The CDR3 nucleotides are TGTGCCAGCAGCTTAAAACCGGAGTACCAAGAGACCCAGTACTTC.

The genes are TRBV24-1 and TRBJ2-3; D remains ambiguous. V lost 4 bases, J lost 1 base, and 11 bases lay in between. The CDR3 runs to 15 residues. In germline, CDR1 is KGHDR, CDR2 SFDVKD. This chain's CDR3 is CATSDSVGRTDTQYF. The CDR3 bases are TGTGCCACCAGTGACTCGGTAGGGCGCACAGATACGCAGTATTTT.

The V call is TRBV20-1, the J call TRBJ1-1, with 8 bases fitting TRBD1. CDR1 and CDR2 from the germline V gene are DFQATT and SNEGSKA (reference sequence). The CDR3 has 16 amino acids. The ends lost 0 bases at V and 6 bases at J; junction bases unmatched: 12. Written as DNA, the CDR3 is TGCAGTGCTAGAGATTCCAGGGGGCTCTTGGATTCTGAAGCTTTCTTT. Encoded protein: CSARDSRGLLDSEAFF.

This clonotype was seen more than once but under ten times. The chain has TRBV7-9 and TRBJ2-5, with TRBD2 as a possible D gene (5 bases). Per the germline V gene, CDR1 is SEHNR and CDR2 is FQNEAQ (reference sequence). Between the trimmed V and J ends, which lost 7 bases and 2 bases, there was a span of 20 bases. The CDR3 totals 16 residues. The CDR3 spells CASTYSGSGTQETQYF. The CDR3, as DNA: TGTGCCAGCACCTACAGCGGCAGCGGTACGCAAGAGACCCAGTACTTC.

The chain links TRBV6-1 to TRBJ2-1, with D perhaps assigned TRBD1 or TRBD2 (6 bases each). Germline CDR1 reads MNHNS; CDR2 reads SASEGT. The CDR3 is 16 amino acids. The V end was cut by 6 bases, the J end by 1 base, with 16 bases between. Here the CDR3 reads CASRPPGAVSYNEQFF. The CDR3 DNA is TGTGCCAGCAGGCCCCCGGGGGCTGTGTCCTACAATGAGCAGTTCTTC.

The chain links TRBV7-3 to TRBJ2-7; either TRBD1 or TRBD2 may fit D (5 bases each). The V and J ends lost 5 bases and 3 bases respectively, with 17 bases between them. Germline V gene lookup returns CDR1 SGHTA and CDR2 FQGTGA. This CDR3 spans 15 amino acids. DNA of the CDR3: TGTGCCAGCAGCCCGGGACGGGACCCAGGCTACGAGCAGTACTTC. It yields the protein CASSPGRDPGYEQYF.

Comments on this clonotype: A much larger clonotype is one base distant, so this may be a read error. The chain carries TRBV5-1 and TRBJ2-1; TRBD2 aligns across 7 bases. With the DNA end fitting TRBJ2-7 better, the J assignment may be wrong. Germline loops: CDR1 SGHRS, CDR2 YFSETQ. CDR3 length: 16 residues. The CDR3 DNA reads as TGCGCCAGCAGCCACTCTAGCGGCAACTCCTACAATGAGCAGTACTTC. This translates into CASSHSSGNSYNEQYF.